This T cell receptor (beta chain) came from a study of cytomegalovirus exposure and HLA in healthy donors. The ends were cut back, 3 bases at V and 3 bases at J, with 18 bases in the middle. The length of the CDR3 is 16 residues. Germline CDR1 is LNHDA and CDR2 is SQIVND (reference sequence). In the case of this clone: Its target is not known.

The study ran its PCR with 60 Vbeta and 13 Jbeta primers. Profiled with immunoSEQ multiplex PCR; TCRdb holds only in-frame clones, not every one. The table has 150,000 or so clones, roughly 77% seen once. Study-level findings and limits: As a later analysis showed, a missense DCLRE1C variant was linked to trimming of TCR beta V- and J-genes. In a later analysis, at a false discovery rate of 0.05, about 15,000 TCR beta sequences were associated with HLA alleles. Earlier results showed most TCR beta V segments being productive about 87% or about 30% of the time.

The chain has TRBV19 and TRBJ2-7; maybe TRBD1 (5 bases). Sequenced: PBMCs. The sequence was obtained from a man aged 35 to 55 in good health and CMV-seronegative. DNA of the CDR3: TGTGCCAGTAGTATCGCTGGAACAGGTTCGAACTACGAGCAGTACTTC. It encodes CASSIAGTGSNYEQYF.